This T cell receptor (beta chain) was observed in a study of blood T cells in healthy people across ages. Roughly 10 milliliters of peripheral blood were drawn from each donor. PBMCs were isolated at a quantity of at least 7 million per sample. Then a second PCR, running about 6 to 12 cycles, was carried out with a sample-barcoded 5' primer and a J-beta primer mix. The template-switch adaptor was a 5' adaptor with 12 random nucleotides. It tagged each cDNA molecule. In TCRdb, the 5' RACE reads were re-called with MiXCR into one record per CDR3 protein. The sample comprises 1.5 million or so distinct CDR3 sequences, approximately 43% of which are singletons, and approximately 4% rests with the top ten. The CDR3 runs 16 residues. Unmatched junction bases numbered 7, after V lost 4 bases and J lost 2 bases. The germline CDR1 and CDR2 sequences are SGHDN and FVKESK. There are a few counts of this clonotype.

This clonotype was sampled from a woman between 18 and 29 years old in good health. Sequenced input: blood. The rearrangement uses TRBV14 and TRBJ2-1; 8 positions agree with TRBD1. CDR3 region: CASSRRQGSTYNEQFF. In DNA form, the CDR3 reads TGTGCCAGCAGCCGACGACAGGGGTCGACCTACAATGAGCAGTTCTTC.